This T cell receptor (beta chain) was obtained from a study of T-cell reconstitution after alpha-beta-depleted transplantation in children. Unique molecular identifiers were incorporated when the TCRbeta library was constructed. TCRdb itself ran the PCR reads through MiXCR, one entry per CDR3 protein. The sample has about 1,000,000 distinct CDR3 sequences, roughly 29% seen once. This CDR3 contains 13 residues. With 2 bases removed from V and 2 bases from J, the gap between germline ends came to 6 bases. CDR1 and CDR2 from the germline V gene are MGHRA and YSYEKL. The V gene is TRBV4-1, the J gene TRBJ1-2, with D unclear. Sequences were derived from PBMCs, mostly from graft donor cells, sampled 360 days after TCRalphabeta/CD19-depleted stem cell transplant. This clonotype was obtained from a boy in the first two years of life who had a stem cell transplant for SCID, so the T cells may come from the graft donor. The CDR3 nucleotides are TGCGCCAGCAGCCAAAAGTTAAACTATGGCTACACCTTC. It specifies CASSQKLNYGYTF.